The 23 T cell receptor beta chains below come from one sample, sequenced in a study of T cells in Graves' hyperthyroidism and ophthalmopathy. The CDR3 regions of TCR beta were amplified from RNA transcripts. HTBI primers were the set used in a first-round RT-PCR of the TCR CDR3. TCRdb reanalysed the multiplex PCR reads using MiXCR and keeps one entry per CDR3 protein. This table has around 600,000 distinct CDR3 sequences, 45% appearing once. The sequencing sample was made of peripheral blood or thyroid tissue (not recorded which). These receptors came from an adult man with Graves' disease, either hyperthyroidism or ophthalmopathy (not recorded which).

A remark on this clonotype: Just one base apart from a much larger clone, this may be a read error. The chain recombines TRBV7-8 with TRBJ2-7; D gene ambiguous. The CDR3 sequence is 12 residues long. CDR1 SGHVS and CDR2 FQNEAQ come from the germline V gene. CDR3 in DNA: TGTGCCAGCAGCTTACTCCTCTACGAGCACTACTTC. Its translation is CASSLLLYEHYF.

This clonotype was counted only a few times. Relative to the germline gene, one junction end is altered; a read error may explain this. This rearrangement joins TRBV5-1 to TRBJ2-2; a possible D gene is TRBD2 (5 bases). There are 16 residues in the CDR3. Germline V lookup: CDR1 SGHRS, CDR2 YFSETQ. The CDR3 sequence is CASTPGWTPNTGELFF. The CDR3 DNA follows: TGCGCCAGCACCCCAGGATGGACCCCGAACACCGGGGAACTGTTTTTT.

The V gene is TRBV29-1, the J gene TRBJ1-2; 11 bases map to TRBD1. Germline V lookup: CDR1 SQVTM, CDR2 ANQGSEA. The CDR3 is made up of 13 amino acids. Trimming took 8 bases from V and 6 from J; bases not matched to a gene: 8. CDR3 sequence reads: CSFRTGGWDGYTF. As DNA, the CDR3 is TGCAGCTTTCGGACAGGGGGCTGGGATGGCTACACCTTC.

The genes are TRBV9 and TRBJ2-5, with 9 nucleotides matching TRBD1. CDR3 length equals 16 residues. Germline CDR1 is SGDLS and CDR2 is YYNGEE. J gave up 5 bases and V 0 bases, and 8 bases lay outside the gene matches. CDR3 sequence reads: CASSVGLGTGSETQYF. The CDR3 DNA reads TGTGCCAGCAGCGTAGGCCTCGGGACAGGGAGTGAGACCCAGTACTTC.

With regard to this clonotype: At one end, the junction sequence differs from germline, possibly due to a read error. The chain recombines TRBV7-3 with TRBJ2-5; tentatively, D is TRBD1 (5 bases). CDR1 is SGHTA, CDR2 FQGTGA, per germline. The CDR3 sequence is 14 residues long. This CDR3 is CASSLQGIQGTQYF. CDR3 coding DNA: TGTGCCAGCAGCTTACAGGGAATCCAAGGGACCCAGTACTTC.

A single count supports this clonotype. At one of its ends the junction is not consistent with the germline gene, which may arise from a read error. V gene TRBV5-4 combines with J gene TRBJ2-7, with 10 bases lining up with TRBD1. This CDR3 comprises 16 residues. Germline CDR1 and CDR2: SGHNT and YYREEE (reference sequence). The CDR3 DNA reads as TGCGCCAGCAGCCTAGGAGGGACAGGGGCATCCTACGAGCAGTACTTC. Amino acid sequence: CASSLGGTGASYEQYF.

The J gene is TRBJ2-5, the V gene TRBV7-9; 7 positions agree with TRBD1. The J call is in doubt because the DNA end fits TRBJ2-7 better. The CDR3 loop spans 19 amino acids. Germline CDR1 reads SEHNR; CDR2 reads FQNEAQ (reference sequence). This CDR3 is CASSSPLDRVGYGYYEQYF. Written as DNA, the CDR3 is TGTGCCAGCAGCTCTCCCCTTGACAGGGTCGGCTATGGCTACTACGAGCAGTACTTC.

Concerning this clonotype itself: Given a much more abundant clone one base away, this may be a read error. The genes are TRBV10-2 and TRBJ1-5, with a possible D match to TRBD1 (5 bases). The germline V and J ends were trimmed by 6 bases and 5 bases, with 17 bases remaining between them. CDR1 WSHSY and CDR2 SAAADI come from the germline V gene. The CDR3 covers 15 residues. CDR3 DNA sequence: TGCGCCAGCAGGAGGGGTGGCAGAGGGGATCAGCCCCAGCATTTT. It yields the protein CASRRGGRGDQPQHF.

This sequence joins TRBV25-1 and TRBJ1-4; D remains unclear. This CDR3 comprises 17 residues. The germline V gene has CDR1 MGHDK and CDR2 SYGVNS. Trimming took off 6 bases at V and 0 bases at J, with 17 bases between the two ends. CDR3 sequence reads: CASSQDRHRATNEKLFF. The CDR3 DNA sequence: TGTGCCAGCAGCCAAGATCGACACCGTGCAACTAATGAAAAACTGTTTTTT.

The chain is built from TRBV12-3 or TRBV12-4 and TRBJ1-5, with D tentatively TRBD1 (6 bases). This CDR3 has 13 residues. Trimming stripped 5 bases from V and 4 bases from J, with 9 bases between. The CDR3, as DNA: TGTGCCAGCAGTAATGACAGGAATCAGCCCCAGCATTTT. Protein product: CASSNDRNQPQHF.

This clonotype was detected a few times. The V call is TRBV19, the J call TRBJ1-1; TRBD1 might be the D (6 bases). Trimming removed 7 bases at V and 1 base at J, with 22 bases between. Germline V gene sequence: CDR1 LNHDA, CDR2 SQIVND (reference sequence). The CDR3 is 17 residues long. The CDR3: CASTNPKWRGQNTEAFF. DNA of the CDR3: TGTGCCAGTACCAACCCTAAATGGAGGGGACAGAACACTGAAGCTTTCTTT.

J is TRBJ1-3 and V is TRBV20-1, with a possible D match to TRBD1 (5 bases). The germline V gene encodes CDR1 DFQATT and CDR2 SNEGSKA (reference sequence). There are 14 residues in the CDR3. Deletions cut 3 bases from V and 2 bases from J, with 11 bases between. The DNA for the CDR3 is TGCAGTGCTAGTGGGGCGGAAACTGGAAACACCATATATTTT. It codes for CSASGAETGNTIYF.

This sequence joins TRBV15 and TRBJ1-6, with unresolved D. This CDR3 has 16 residues. Trimming left V 2 bases short and J 7 bases short, with 15 bases between. Looked up from germline, CDR1 is LNHNV and CDR2 is YYDKDF (reference sequence). In DNA form, the CDR3 reads TGTGCCACCAGCAGAAGGACGGGGAACCGGAATTCACCCCTCCACTTT. This sequence encodes CATSRRTGNRNSPLHF.

This clonotype was detected only once. Germline is not matched at one junction end, which may reflect a read error. The CDR3 region is CASSPAVYKQYF. The DNA of the CDR3 is TGTGCCAGCAGCCCAGCAGTCTACAAGCAGTACTTC. The chain carries TRBV7-1 and TRBJ2-7; no reliable D call. TRBV7-1 is noted as an ORF with a role that remains uncertain. The CDR3 loop spans 12 amino acids.

J is TRBJ1-1 and V is TRBV19; D is ambiguous. Germline V gene lookup returns CDR1 LNHDA and CDR2 SQIVND (reference sequence). V lost 3 bases to trimming and J lost 1 base, with 21 bases between them. This CDR3 is built from 18 residues. CDR3 nucleotides: TGTGCCAGTAGTATTTTCGGTTCCCGACTGGGCGGGAACACTGAAGCTTTCTTT. Translation gives CASSIFGSRLGGNTEAFF.

About this clonotype itself: The conserved closing phenylalanine or tryptophan is absent in this CDR3, likely reflecting a read error. No DNA is shown, since the ends of the CDR3 on it are uncertain; the CDR3 is the one TCRdb lists. This rearrangement joins TRBV7-8 to TRBJ2-6; TRBD1 reflects the table's D call only, with no check against the DNA. The CDR3 comprises 9 residues, both ends counted. The germline V gene has CDR1 SGHVS and CDR2 FQNEAQ. The CDR3 here is CASSLWAGT.

The chain has TRBV7-9 and TRBJ1-6, with unresolved D. The CDR3 length is 12 residues. V was trimmed by 7 bases and J by 9 bases, leaving 10 bases between them. Germline CDR1 and CDR2: SEHNR and FQNEAQ (reference sequence). This CDR3 is CASTRPGSPLHF. The CDR3 DNA is TGTGCCAGCACCCGTCCAGGTTCACCCCTCCACTTT.

The gene calls are TRBV7-2 and TRBJ2-7, with 7 bases that match TRBD1. Germline values: CDR1 SGHTA, CDR2 FQGNSA. The junction had 15 bases not matched to a gene; V was cut back by 6 bases and J by 4 bases. The CDR3 runs to 16 residues. In nucleotides, the CDR3 is TGTGCCAGCAGTGAAGCTCCCAACAGGGGAAAATACGAGCAGTACTTC. It codes for CASSEAPNRGKYEQYF.

The sample holds a few counts of this clonotype. The V call is TRBV12-3 or TRBV12-4, the J call TRBJ1-1; D remains ambiguous. The length of the CDR3 is 13 residues. The chain's CDR3 is CASKLALGTEAFF. The CDR3 region has the DNA TGTGCTAGTAAACTCGCGTTGGGCACTGAAGCTTTCTTT.

J is TRBJ1-5 and V is TRBV15, with D perhaps TRBD1 (5 bases). The V end was cut by 5 bases, the J end by 0 bases, with 11 bases between. The CDR3 consists of 15 residues. Germline V gene data show CDR1 as LNHNV and CDR2 as YYDKDF (reference sequence). The CDR3 loop is CATSGGTASNQPQHF. The CDR3, as DNA: TGTGCCACCAGCGGGGGGACGGCTAGCAATCAGCCCCAGCATTTT.

In this sample, this clonotype turned up a few times. V usage is TRBV6-5 and J usage is TRBJ2-5; 11 bases match TRBD1. V shed 5 bases and J 5 bases; nucleotides not matched to a gene: 4. The CDR3 consists of 14 residues. Germline CDR1 reads MNHEY; CDR2 reads SVGAGI. The CDR3 loop reads CASSRTGGWETQYF. The CDR3 DNA is TGTGCCAGCAGTCGGACAGGGGGCTGGGAGACCCAGTACTTC.

This clonotype was picked up one time. The chain has TRBV12-3 or TRBV12-4 and TRBJ2-5, with 8 bases identical to TRBD2. With 5 bases clipped from V and 5 bases from J, the junction kept 13 bases outside the gene matches. The CDR3 loop spans 16 amino acids. The chain's CDR3 is CASSTGLASMGETQYF. CDR3 nucleotides: TGTGCCAGCAGTACAGGACTAGCCTCTATGGGGGAGACCCAGTACTTC.

This clonotype was counted ten times or more. The V call is TRBV7-3, the J call TRBJ1-1; the D is unclear. Trimming removed 3 bases from V and 3 bases from J, with 8 bases in between. This CDR3 has 13 amino acids. Germline CDR1 SGHTA, CDR2 FQGTGA. CDR3 nucleotides: TGTGCCAGCAGCTTTCAGTGGGACACTGAAGCTTTCTTT. Its protein product is CASSFQWDTEAFF.